These T cell receptor beta chains were read from a single sample in a study of T cell repertoires in cytomegalovirus infection. TCRdb reprocessed the reads with MiXCR, giving one entry per CDR3 protein. The repertoire holds roughly 800,000 distinct CDR3 sequences, with around 29% as singletons. These receptors lack a known antigen. This specimen consisted of cultured CD8+ T cells from PBMCs, obtained from culture after CMV antigen stimulation. These receptor sequences come from a human donor in good health (CMV status not recorded). Some clones in this sample may be carry-over from other donors' samples. Each CDR3 is given with its conserved first and last residue. D genes are given only for firm matches. Clone sizes are given selectively: once, few, many, or a class where the clone is expanded.

NA	TRBV4-3	13	NA	TRBJ2-2	CASSQVSGGELFF	TGCGCCAGCAGCCAAGTGTCCGGCGGGGAGCTGTTTTTT
TRBD1	TRBV4-2	15	few	TRBJ2-3	CASSQEDRETDTQYF	TGTGCCAGCAGCCAAGAAGACAGGGAAACAGATACGCAGTATTTT
NA	TRBV7-2	16	few	TRBJ2-5	CASRNTGTLPWETQYF	TGTGCCAGCAGGAATACCGGGACACTACCTTGGGAGACCCAGTACTTC
NA	TRBV24-1	14	once	TRBJ2-4	CATSDYTGYGIQYF	TGTGCCACCAGTGACTATACAGGGTACGGCATTCAGTACTTC
NA	TRBV12-3/TRBV12-4	13	once	TRBJ2-3	CASEEGGTDTQYF	TGTGCCAGCGAAGAGGGGGGCACAGATACGCAGTATTTT
NA	TRBV20-1	11	NA	TRBJ1-1	CSAPFGPEAFF	TGCAGTGCACCCTTCGGACCTGAAGCTTTCTTT
NA	TRBV28	14	NA	TRBJ1-2	CASSPRGSHYGYTF	TGTGCCAGCAGTCCTAGGGGGTCTCACTATGGCTACACCTTC
NA	TRBV28	16	NA	TRBJ2-3	CASSLPGTFSTDTQYF	TGTGCCAGCAGTTTACCCGGGACCTTTTCCACAGATACGCAGTATTTT
NA	TRBV7-9	12	NA	TRBJ1-4	CASSPLPGRAFF	TGTGCCAGCAGTCCCCTCCCCGGCAGGGCGTTTTTT
TRBD1	TRBV7-8	17	many	TRBJ2-3	CASSSPTGTGISDTQYF	TGTGCCAGCAGCTCCCCCACCGGGACAGGGATTTCAGATACGCAGTATTTT
NA	TRBV7-9	15	many	TRBJ1-4	CASSLARGTNEKLFF	TGTGCCAGCAGCTTAGCGCGGGGTACCAATGAAAAACTGTTTTTT
NA	TRBV6-5	15	few	TRBJ2-2	CASSYGTYYTGELFF	TGTGCCAGCAGTTACGGGACATATTACACCGGGGAGCTGTTTTTT
NA	TRBV4-1	12	NA	TRBJ2-7	CASSPRDYEQYF	TGCGCCAGCAGCCCTCGGGACTACGAGCAGTACTTC
NA	TRBV7-2	15	many	TRBJ2-5	CASRLSRGYQETQYF	TGTGCCAGCAGACTGTCTCGGGGGTACCAAGAGACCCAGTACTTC
NA	TRBV2	21	NA	TRBJ2-6	CASSEAGLTAYQSAGANVLTF	TGTGCCAGCAGTGAAGCGGGGTTGACAGCGTATCAAAGCGCTGGGGCCAACGTCCTGACTTTC
NA	TRBV7-6	13	few	TRBJ2-1	CASSLGFDNEQFF	TGTGCCAGCAGCTTAGGGTTCGACAATGAGCAGTTCTTC
NA	TRBV12-3/TRBV12-4	13	few	TRBJ2-7	CASSRSPFYEQYF	TGTGCCAGCAGCAGATCTCCGTTCTACGAGCAGTACTTC
NA	TRBV14	14	few	TRBJ2-3	CASSQEGPADTQYF	TGTGCCAGCAGCCAGGAGGGGCCCGCAGATACGCAGTATTTT
TRBD1	TRBV6-6	15	few	TRBJ1-1	CASRPSAGGNTEAFF	TGTGCCAGCAGGCCCAGTGCAGGGGGCAACACTGAAGCTTTCTTT
NA	TRBV27	16	NA	TRBJ1-5	CASSFIGGNSNQPQHF	TGTGCCAGCAGTTTTATAGGGGGGAATAGCAATCAGCCCCAGCATTTT
NA	TRBV19	13	few	TRBJ1-2	CASSIGRVNGYTF	TGTGCCAGTAGTATCGGCAGGGTTAATGGCTACACCTTC
TRBD1	TRBV28	16	NA	TRBJ1-2	CASSFGPQGSVYGYTF	TGTGCCAGCAGTTTCGGGCCACAGGGGAGCGTCTATGGCTACACCTTC
NA	TRBV24-1	13	few	TRBJ2-3	CATSASDSGHEYF	TGTGCCACCAGTGCCTCGGACTCGGGCCATGAGTATTTT
TRBD1	TRBV7-7	17	few	TRBJ2-1	CASSLYPRTGGENEQFF	TGTGCTAGCAGCTTATATCCAAGGACAGGGGGGGAGAATGAGCAGTTCTTC
NA	TRBV27	15	NA	TRBJ2-2	CASSLKGYLTGELFF	TGTGCCAGCAGTTTAAAAGGTTATTTAACCGGGGAGCTGTTTTTT
TRBD1	TRBV29-1	11	NA	TRBJ2-1	CSAEQGNEQFF	TGCAGCGCTGAACAGGGGAATGAGCAGTTCTTC
NA	TRBV27	16	few	TRBJ1-2	CASSLQIDAPTGGYTF	TGTGCCAGCAGTTTACAAATTGACGCTCCCACCGGTGGCTACACCTTC
NA	TRBV6-6	17	few	TRBJ1-1	CASSYSTLRGRNTEAFF	TGTGCCAGCAGTTACTCGACTCTCCGAGGGAGAAACACTGAAGCTTTCTTT
TRBD2	TRBV29-1	12	NA	TRBJ2-2	CSVEGGTGELFF	TGCAGCGTTGAGGGGGGGACCGGGGAGCTGTTTTTT
NA	TRBV6-5	12	NA	TRBJ2-1	CASSYRYGEQFF	TGTGCCAGCAGTTACAGGTACGGTGAGCAGTTCTTC
NA	TRBV7-9	14	few	TRBJ1-2	CASSQIGVDYGYTF	TGTGCCAGCAGCCAGATAGGGGTTGACTATGGCTACACCTTC